Listed below are T cell receptor beta chains from one sample, sequenced in a study of tumor-infiltrating lymphocytes in localized non-small cell lung cancer. Using immunoSEQ multiplex PCR, the repertoire was profiled, and TCRdb retains in-frame clones only, with some absent. This table holds 21,000 or so clones, about 80% found once. The specimen was lung tumor tissue. The receptor source for this set is a human donor with non-small cell lung cancer. Each CDR3 is given with its conserved first and last residue. D genes are given only for firm matches. The size of a clone is reported for some rows only, either as once, few or many, or as a class for expanded clones.

CDR3: CASSLGLAGEGRQETQYF
DNA: TGCGCCAGCAGCTTGGGGCTAGCGGGAGAAGGGAGGCAAGAGACCCAGTACTTC
J: TRBJ2-5
size: .
V: TRBV5-1
D: TRBD2

CDR3: CAWSSDRLRRLAGDAQYF
DNA: TGTGCCTGGAGCTCCGACAGACTAAGAAGACTAGCGGGAGATGCGCAGTATTTT
J: TRBJ2-3
size: .
V: TRBV30
D: TRBD2

CDR3: CASSLIQALDEQYF
DNA: TGTGCCAGCAGTTTAATACAGGCCCTGGACGAGCAGTACTTC
J: TRBJ2-7
size: .
V: TRBV27
D: .

CDR3: CASSQERLTYEQYF
DNA: TGCGCCAGCAGCCAAGAAAGACTTACCTACGAGCAGTACTTC
J: TRBJ2-7
size: .
V: TRBV4-3
D: .

CDR3: CASRDYNNEQFF
DNA: TGTGCCAGCCGGGACTATAACAATGAGCAGTTCTTC
J: TRBJ2-1
size: once
V: TRBV6-4
D: TRBD2

CDR3: CASSLSGGHIYEQFF
DNA: TGTGCCAGCAGCTTAAGCGGGGGGCATATCTATGAGCAGTTCTTC
J: TRBJ2-1
size: .
V: TRBV7-3
D: TRBD2

CDR3: CAASRQETQYF
DNA: TGTGCCGCCAGTCGCCAAGAGACCCAGTACTTC
J: TRBJ2-5
size: .
V: TRBV7-2
D: .

CDR3: CASRTDLTGNEQFF
DNA: TGTGCCAGCAGGACAGATTTGACGGGCAATGAGCAGTTCTTC
J: TRBJ2-1
size: few
V: TRBV2
D: .

CDR3: CATENSGTRDTEAFF
DNA: TGTGCCACCGAGAATTCCGGGACGCGGGACACTGAAGCTTTCTTT
J: TRBJ1-1
size: once
V: TRBV5-6
D: .

CDR3: CASSIHWDNEQFF
DNA: TGTGCCAGCAGCATCCACTGGGACAATGAGCAGTTCTTC
J: TRBJ2-1
size: once
V: TRBV11-2
D: .

CDR3: CASSYGSNQPQHF
DNA: TGTGCCAGCAGTTACGGTAGCAATCAGCCCCAGCATTTT
J: TRBJ1-5
size: .
V: TRBV6-6
D: .

CDR3: CASRQSRAPLYGYTF
DNA: TGTGCCAGTAGGCAAAGTAGAGCCCCCCTCTATGGCTACACCTTC
J: TRBJ1-2
size: .
V: TRBV19
D: .

CDR3: CASSLVFGTGQFF
DNA: TGCGCCAGCAGCTTGGTTTTTGGGACGGGGCAGTTCTTC
J: TRBJ2-1
size: .
V: TRBV5-1
D: .

CDR3: CASSLAQAETQYF
DNA: TGTGCCAGCAGCTTAGCCCAGGCAGAGACCCAGTACTTC
J: TRBJ2-5
size: .
V: TRBV11-2
D: .

CDR3: CASSIDLPAGSDGNEQFF
DNA: TGTGCCAGTAGTATAGATCTCCCTGCGGGATCCGACGGGAATGAGCAGTTCTTC
J: TRBJ2-1
size: .
V: TRBV19
D: .

CDR3: CASTQRGSGTGGINEQFF
DNA: TGTGCCAGCACTCAGAGGGGGTCCGGGACAGGGGGCATAAATGAGCAGTTCTTC
J: TRBJ2-1
size: .
V: TRBV7-2
D: TRBD1

CDR3: CSVGGAGSGVEYF
DNA: TGCAGCGTTGGGGGCGCTGGGTCGGGAGTTGAGTACTTC
J: TRBJ2-7
size: .
V: TRBV29-1
D: .

CDR3: CASSLSGLVTDTQYF
DNA: TGTGCCAGCAGCTTGTCAGGGTTGGTCACGGATACGCAGTATTTT
J: TRBJ2-3
size: .
V: TRBV5-4
D: .

CDR3: CAWRQMGLRSYEQYF
DNA: TGTGCCTGGAGACAGATGGGTTTAAGGTCCTACGAGCAGTACTTC
J: TRBJ2-7
size: .
V: TRBV30
D: .

CDR3: CASSWGQETQYF
DNA: TGTGCCAGCAGCTGGGGCCAAGAGACCCAGTACTTC
J: TRBJ2-5
size: few
V: TRBV7-2
D: .

CDR3: CSVDRGTDEQFF
DNA: TGCAGCGTTGACAGGGGGACCGATGAGCAGTTCTTC
J: TRBJ2-1
size: .
V: TRBV29-1
D: TRBD1

CDR3: CASSEQGMGGANVLTF
DNA: TGTGCCAGCAGTGAACAGGGTATGGGAGGGGCCAACGTCCTGACTTTC
J: TRBJ2-6
size: .
V: TRBV6-1
D: .

CDR3: CASNPGSSPNTEAFF
DNA: TGTGCCAGCAACCCCGGATCATCCCCGAACACTGAAGCTTTCTTT
J: TRBJ1-1
size: .
V: TRBV5-8
D: .

CDR3: CAIGGDPTYEQYF
DNA: TGTGCCATCGGGGGGGATCCCACCTACGAGCAGTACTTC
J: TRBJ2-7
size: few
V: TRBV10-3
D: TRBD2

CDR3: CASSAIAGVTDTQYF
DNA: TGTGCCAGCAGCGCCATAGCGGGCGTCACAGATACGCAGTATTTT
J: TRBJ2-3
size: .
V: TRBV9
D: TRBD2

CDR3: CAWSVLRGNQPQHF
DNA: TGTGCCTGGAGTGTACTACGGGGGAATCAGCCCCAGCATTTT
J: TRBJ1-5
size: once
V: TRBV30
D: .

CDR3: CASSFPGSGANVLTF
DNA: TGTGCCAGCAGCTTTCCTGGCTCTGGGGCCAACGTCCTGACTTTC
J: TRBJ2-6
size: .
V: TRBV7-2
D: .

CDR3: CASSLGTRFPETQYF
DNA: TGTGCCAGCAGCCTAGGGACTAGATTTCCGGAGACCCAGTACTTC
J: TRBJ2-5
size: .
V: TRBV6-6
D: TRBD2

CDR3: CASRGQGAGANVLTF
DNA: TGTGCCAGCAGGGGACAGGGGGCTGGGGCCAACGTCCTGACTTTC
J: TRBJ2-6
size: .
V: TRBV6-5
D: TRBD1

CDR3: CASSPWDAGGEAFF
DNA: TGTGCCAGCAGCCCCTGGGACGCAGGCGGTGAAGCTTTCTTT
J: TRBJ1-1
size: .
V: TRBV7-8
D: .

CDR3: CASSYSPGAEAFF
DNA: TGTGCCAGTAGTTATAGCCCTGGTGCGGAAGCTTTCTTT
J: TRBJ1-1
size: few
V: TRBV19
D: .

CDR3: CASRDRESEKLFF
DNA: TGTGCCAGCCGGGACAGGGAGAGTGAAAAACTGTTTTTT
J: TRBJ1-4
size: medium-sized
V: TRBV2
D: TRBD1

CDR3: CSVEEAVNTEAFF
DNA: TGCAGCGTTGAAGAGGCAGTGAACACTGAAGCTTTCTTT
J: TRBJ1-1
size: .
V: TRBV29-1
D: .

CDR3: CASSPGDLGNYGYTF
DNA: TGTGCCAGCAGCCCTGGAGACCTGGGGAACTATGGCTACACCTTC
J: TRBJ1-2
size: .
V: TRBV7-9
D: .

CDR3: CASSEQGTHGYTF
DNA: TGTGCCAGCAGTGAACAGGGGACCCATGGCTACACCTTC
J: TRBJ1-2
size: .
V: TRBV6-5
D: TRBD1

CDR3: CAWLGLPSYEQYF
DNA: TGTGCCTGGTTGGGACTGCCCTCCTACGAGCAGTACTTC
J: TRBJ2-7
size: .
V: TRBV30
D: .

CDR3: CASSIVPNQPQHF
DNA: TGTGCCAGTAGTATAGTACCTAATCAGCCCCAGCATTTT
J: TRBJ1-5
size: once
V: TRBV19
D: .

CDR3: CASSFGREGYEQYF
DNA: TGTGCCAGCAGCTTTGGGCGGGAGGGCTACGAGCAGTACTTC
J: TRBJ2-7
size: .
V: TRBV7-9
D: TRBD2

CDR3: CASSSSGQTYEQYF
DNA: TGTGCCAGCAGTTCCTCGGGACAGACCTACGAGCAGTACTTC
J: TRBJ2-7
size: .
V: TRBV6-5
D: TRBD1

CDR3: CASSLEVWGEQYF
DNA: TGTGCCAGCAGCTTAGAGGTTTGGGGAGAGCAGTACTTC
J: TRBJ2-7
size: .
V: TRBV7-6
D: .

CDR3: CASSLAFSSGNTIYF
DNA: TGCGCCAGCAGCCTTGCATTCAGCTCTGGAAACACCATATATTTT
J: TRBJ1-3
size: .
V: TRBV4-1
D: .

CDR3: CASSLDSEYYGYTF
DNA: TGTGCCAGCAGCCTGGACAGCGAATACTATGGCTACACCTTC
J: TRBJ1-2
size: .
V: TRBV5-4
D: .

CDR3: CASSLGPIGHEQYF
DNA: TGTGCCAGCAGCTTAGGGCCAATCGGGCACGAGCAGTACTTC
J: TRBJ2-7
size: .
V: TRBV13
D: .

CDR3: CATKSPSSAADTQYF
DNA: TGTGCCACCAAATCCCCCTCTAGCGCGGCGGATACGCAGTATTTT
J: TRBJ2-3
size: .
V: TRBV28
D: .

CDR3: CASSARQGMSEQFF
DNA: TGTGCCAGCAGCGCGAGACAGGGTATGAGTGAGCAGTTCTTC
J: TRBJ2-1
size: .
V: TRBV11-3
D: TRBD1

CDR3: CASSLESVTDTQYF
DNA: TGTGCCAGCAGCTTGGAATCGGTCACAGATACGCAGTATTTT
J: TRBJ2-3
size: .
V: TRBV5-4
D: .

CDR3: CASSSRLAGLQETQYF
DNA: TGTGCCAGCAGCTCACGACTAGCGGGTCTCCAAGAGACCCAGTACTTC
J: TRBJ2-5
size: .
V: TRBV11-2
D: TRBD2

CDR3: CATRGSTNEKLFF
DNA: TGTGCCACCAGGGGAAGTACTAATGAAAAACTGTTTTTT
J: TRBJ1-4
size: .
V: TRBV14
D: .

CDR3: CASSFRREREQYF
DNA: TGTGCCAGCAGCTTTCGGCGGGAGCGCGAGCAGTACTTC
J: TRBJ2-7
size: .
V: TRBV7-9
D: TRBD2

CDR3: CASQRDTEAFF
DNA: TGTGCCAGCCAGAGGGACACTGAAGCTTTCTTT
J: TRBJ1-1
size: .
V: TRBV5-6
D: .

CDR3: CASSYSYGEQYEQYF
DNA: TGTGCCAGCAGTTACTCGTACGGGGAGCAATACGAGCAGTACTTC
J: TRBJ2-7
size: .
V: TRBV6-5
D: .

CDR3: CASSLAVSGANTGELFF
DNA: TGCGCCAGCAGCTTGGCTGTTAGCGGGGCGAACACCGGGGAGCTGTTTTTT
J: TRBJ2-2
size: .
V: TRBV5-1
D: TRBD2

CDR3: CASSLRTDTQYF
DNA: TGTGCCAGCAGCTTAAGGACAGATACGCAGTATTTT
J: TRBJ2-3
size: .
V: TRBV7-2
D: .

CDR3: CASSFGREWNEQYF
DNA: TGTGCCAGCAGTTTTGGACGGGAATGGAACGAGCAGTACTTC
J: TRBJ2-7
size: .
V: TRBV28
D: .

CDR3: CASSLDSNSYEQYF
DNA: TGTGCCAGCAGCTTGGACAGTAACTCCTACGAGCAGTACTTC
J: TRBJ2-7
size: .
V: TRBV5-4
D: .